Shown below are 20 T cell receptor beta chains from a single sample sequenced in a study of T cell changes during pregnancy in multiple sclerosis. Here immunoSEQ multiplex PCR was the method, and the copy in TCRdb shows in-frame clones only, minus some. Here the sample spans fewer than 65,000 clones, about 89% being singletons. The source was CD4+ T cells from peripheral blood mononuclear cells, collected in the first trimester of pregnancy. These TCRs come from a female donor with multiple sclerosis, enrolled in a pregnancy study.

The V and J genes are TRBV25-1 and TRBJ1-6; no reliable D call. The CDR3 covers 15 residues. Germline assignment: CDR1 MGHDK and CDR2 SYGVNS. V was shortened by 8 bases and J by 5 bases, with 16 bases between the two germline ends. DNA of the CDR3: TGTGCCAGCCTAATAACGGGTGGAAATAATTCACCCCTCCACTTT. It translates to CASLITGGNNSPLHF.

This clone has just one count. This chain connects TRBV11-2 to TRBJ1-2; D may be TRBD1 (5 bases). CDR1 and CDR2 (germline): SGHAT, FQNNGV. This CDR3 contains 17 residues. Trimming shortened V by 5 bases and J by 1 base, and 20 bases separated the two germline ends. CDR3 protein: CASSPRGGRTHNYGYTF. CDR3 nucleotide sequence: TGTGCCAGCAGCCCTCGTGGGGGGAGGACGCATAACTATGGCTACACCTTC. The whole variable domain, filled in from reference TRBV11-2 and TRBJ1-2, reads EAGVAQSPRYKIIEKRQSVAFWCNPISGHATLYWYQQILGQGPKLLIQFQNNGVVDDSQLPKDRFSAERLKGVDSTLKIQPAKLEDSAVYLCASSPRGGRTHNYGYTFGSGTRLTVV.

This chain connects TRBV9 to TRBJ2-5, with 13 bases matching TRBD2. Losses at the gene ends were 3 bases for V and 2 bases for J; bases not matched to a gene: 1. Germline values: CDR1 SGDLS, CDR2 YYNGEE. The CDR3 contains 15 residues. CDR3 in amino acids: CASSELAGGQETQYF. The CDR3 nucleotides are TGTGCCAGCAGCGAACTAGCGGGGGGGCAAGAGACCCAGTACTTC.

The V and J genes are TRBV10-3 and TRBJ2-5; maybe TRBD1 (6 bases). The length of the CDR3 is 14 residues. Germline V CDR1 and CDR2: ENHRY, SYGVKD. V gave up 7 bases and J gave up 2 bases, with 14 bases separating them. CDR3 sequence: CAITDSPTQETQYF. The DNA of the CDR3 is TGTGCCATCACGGACAGCCCAACTCAAGAGACCCAGTACTTC.

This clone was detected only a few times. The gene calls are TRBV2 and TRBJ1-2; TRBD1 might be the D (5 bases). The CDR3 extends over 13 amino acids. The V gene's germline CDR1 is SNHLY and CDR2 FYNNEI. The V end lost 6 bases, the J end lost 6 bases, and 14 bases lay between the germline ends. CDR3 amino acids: CASRVTESDGYTF. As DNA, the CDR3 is TGTGCCAGCAGGGTGACAGAATCAGATGGCTACACCTTC.

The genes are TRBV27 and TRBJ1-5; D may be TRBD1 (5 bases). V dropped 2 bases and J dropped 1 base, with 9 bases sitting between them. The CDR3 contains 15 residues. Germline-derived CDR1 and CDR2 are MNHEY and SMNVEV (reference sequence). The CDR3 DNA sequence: TGTGCCAGCAGTTTAAAGGGGTTGAGCAATCAGCCCCAGCATTTT. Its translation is CASSLKGLSNQPQHF.

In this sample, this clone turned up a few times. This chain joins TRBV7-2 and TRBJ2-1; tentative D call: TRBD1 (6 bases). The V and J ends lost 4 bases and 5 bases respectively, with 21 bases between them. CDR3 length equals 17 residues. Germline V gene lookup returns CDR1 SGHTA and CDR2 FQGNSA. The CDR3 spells CASSSLLWDNPDNEQFF. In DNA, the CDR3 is TGTGCCAGCAGCTCCCTTCTGTGGGACAACCCCGACAATGAGCAGTTCTTC.

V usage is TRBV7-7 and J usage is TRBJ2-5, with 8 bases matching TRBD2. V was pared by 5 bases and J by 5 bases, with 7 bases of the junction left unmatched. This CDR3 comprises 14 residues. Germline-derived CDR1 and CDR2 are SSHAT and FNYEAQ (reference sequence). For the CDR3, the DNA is TGTGCCAGCAGCCGGTCGGGGGGGATTGAGACCCAGTACTTC. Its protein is CASSRSGGIETQYF.

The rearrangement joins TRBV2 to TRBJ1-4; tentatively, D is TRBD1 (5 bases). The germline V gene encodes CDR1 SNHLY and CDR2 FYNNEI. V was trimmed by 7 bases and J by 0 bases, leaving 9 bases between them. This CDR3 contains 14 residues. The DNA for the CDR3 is TGTGCCAGCAACTACAGGACAACTAATGAAAAACTGTTTTTT. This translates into CASNYRTTNEKLFF. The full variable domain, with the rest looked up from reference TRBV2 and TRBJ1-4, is EPEVTQTPSHQVTQMGQEVILRCVPISNHLYFYWYRQILGQKVEFLVSFYNNEISEKSEIFDDQFSVERPDGSNFTLKIRSTKLEDSAMYFCASNYRTTNEKLFFGSGTQLSVL.

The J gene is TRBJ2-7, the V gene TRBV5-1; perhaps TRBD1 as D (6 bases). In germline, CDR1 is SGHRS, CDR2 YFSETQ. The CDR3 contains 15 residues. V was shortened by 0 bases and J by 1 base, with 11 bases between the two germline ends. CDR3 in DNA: TGCGCCAGCAGCTTGGATGGACAGATGTCCTACGAGCAGTACTTC. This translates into CASSLDGQMSYEQYF. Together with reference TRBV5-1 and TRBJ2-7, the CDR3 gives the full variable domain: KAGVTQTPRYLIKTRGQQVTLSCSPISGHRSVSWYQQTPGQGLQFLFEYFSETQRNKGNFPGRFSGRQFSNSRSEMNVSTLELGDSALYLCASSLDGQMSYEQYFGPGTRLTVT.

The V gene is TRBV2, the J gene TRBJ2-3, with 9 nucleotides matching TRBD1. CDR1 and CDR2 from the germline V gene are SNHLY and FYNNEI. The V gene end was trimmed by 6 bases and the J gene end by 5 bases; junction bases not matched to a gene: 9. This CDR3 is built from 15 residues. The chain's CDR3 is CASRGGTGNVDTQYF. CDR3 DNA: TGTGCCAGCAGGGGGGGGACAGGGAATGTAGATACGCAGTATTTT.

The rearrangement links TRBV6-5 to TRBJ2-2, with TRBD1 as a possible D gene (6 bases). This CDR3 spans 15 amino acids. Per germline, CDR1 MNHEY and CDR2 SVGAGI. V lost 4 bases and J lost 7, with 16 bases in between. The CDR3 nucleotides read TGTGCCAGCAGTTTACTGGACAGCGGACGCGGGGAGCTGTTTTTT. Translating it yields CASSLLDSGRGELFF.

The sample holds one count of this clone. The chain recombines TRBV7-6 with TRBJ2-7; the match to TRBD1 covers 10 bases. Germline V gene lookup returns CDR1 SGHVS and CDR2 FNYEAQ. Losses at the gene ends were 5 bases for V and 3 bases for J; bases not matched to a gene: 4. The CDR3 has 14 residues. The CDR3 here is CASSPRTGGYEQYF. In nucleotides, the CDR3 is TGTGCCAGCAGCCCGAGGACAGGGGGCTACGAGCAGTACTTC.

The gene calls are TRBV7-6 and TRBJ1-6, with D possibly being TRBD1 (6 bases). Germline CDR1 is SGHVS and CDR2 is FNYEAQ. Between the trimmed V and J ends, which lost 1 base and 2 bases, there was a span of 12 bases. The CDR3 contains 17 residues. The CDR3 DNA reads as TGTGCCAGCAGCTTAGAAACGGCAGGGGCCTATAATTCACCCCTCCACTTT. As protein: CASSLETAGAYNSPLHF.

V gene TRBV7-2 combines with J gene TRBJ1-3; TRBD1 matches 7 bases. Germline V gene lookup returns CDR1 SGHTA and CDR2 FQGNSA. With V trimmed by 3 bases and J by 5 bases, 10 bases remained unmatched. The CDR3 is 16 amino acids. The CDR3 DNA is TGTGCCAGCAGCTTCAGAGGGACAGCCGCTAGAAACACCATATATTTT. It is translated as CASSFRGTAARNTIYF.

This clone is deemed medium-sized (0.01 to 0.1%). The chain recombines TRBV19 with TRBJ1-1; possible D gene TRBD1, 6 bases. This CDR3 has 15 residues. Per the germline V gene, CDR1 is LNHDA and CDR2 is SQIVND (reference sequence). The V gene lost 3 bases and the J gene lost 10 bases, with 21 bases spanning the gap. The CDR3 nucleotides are TGTGCCAGTAGTATTCTGACTGGACAGAGGATTGGAGCTTTCTTT. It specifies CASSILTGQRIGAFF.

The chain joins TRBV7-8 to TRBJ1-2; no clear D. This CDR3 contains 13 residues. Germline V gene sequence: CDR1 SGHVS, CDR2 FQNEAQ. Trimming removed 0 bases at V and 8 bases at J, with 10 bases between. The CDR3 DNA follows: TGTGCCAGCAGCTTAGCGGGAGTTGGCGGCTACACCTTC. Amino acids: CASSLAGVGGYTF.

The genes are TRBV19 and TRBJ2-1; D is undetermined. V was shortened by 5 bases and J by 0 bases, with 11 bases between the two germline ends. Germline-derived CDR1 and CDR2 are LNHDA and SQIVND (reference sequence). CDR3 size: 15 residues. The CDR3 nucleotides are TGTGCCAGTAGTTTCGGAAGCGACTCCTACAATGAGCAGTTCTTC. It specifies CASSFGSDSYNEQFF.

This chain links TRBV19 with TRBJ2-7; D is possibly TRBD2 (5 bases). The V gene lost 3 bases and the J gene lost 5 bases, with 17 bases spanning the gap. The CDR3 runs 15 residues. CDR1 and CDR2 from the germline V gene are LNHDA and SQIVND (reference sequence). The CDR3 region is CASSIILGEGNEQYF. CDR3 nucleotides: TGTGCCAGTAGTATTATCCTGGGAGAGGGAAACGAGCAGTACTTC.

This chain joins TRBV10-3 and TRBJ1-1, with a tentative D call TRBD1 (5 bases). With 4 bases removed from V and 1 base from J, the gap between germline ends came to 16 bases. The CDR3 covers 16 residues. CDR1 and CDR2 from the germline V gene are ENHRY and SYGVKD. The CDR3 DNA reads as TGTGCCATCAGTGGCGGTAGGGGTAAGGGGAACACTGAAGCTTTCTTT. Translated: CAISGGRGKGNTEAFF.